This T cell receptor beta chain was identified in a study of Graves' ophthalmopathy and Graves' hyperthyroidism. The CDR3 extends over 13 amino acids. Trimming removed 3 bases at V and 5 bases at J, with 8 bases between. The germline V gene has CDR1 MNHEY and CDR2 SMNVEV (reference sequence). Using RNA transcripts, the TCR beta CDR3 regions were amplified. HTBI-primed RT-PCR formed the first round, and a multiplex PCR formed the second. TCRdb reprocessed the multiplex PCR reads with MiXCR, giving one entry per CDR3 protein. The sample carries about 550,000 distinct CDR3 sequences, 39% recorded once. V gene TRBV27 combines with J gene TRBJ1-5; no firm D call. Sequencing input: peripheral blood or thyroid tissue (not recorded which). The TCR sequence derives from an adult man with Graves' hyperthyroidism. CDR3 residues: CASSFQQYQPQHF. CDR3 DNA sequence: TGTGCCAGCAGTTTCCAACAGTATCAGCCCCAGCATTTT.